The entry below gives a single T cell receptor beta chain sequence along with its context. The data were obtained in a study of blood T cell repertoires in COVID-19. Overall study context: Spain, Italy and the United States supplied samples that represented acute and convalescent COVID-19. T cells, B-cell-depleted T cells, or PBMCs provided the cDNA or gDNA that served as material.

V dropped 0 bases and J dropped 5; count of bases not matched to a gene: 5. Germline CDR1 is LGHNA and CDR2 is YNFKEQ. The CDR3 is 16 residues long. Per the original methods: Researchers report that nucleated cell counts were estimated from reference gene primer amplification. Produced via immunoSEQ multiplex PCR; TCRdb's table is partial and in-frame only. V, J and clone size derive from that table, while D and trimming were established from the DNA sequence. Among some 400,000 clones listed, around 87% were seen once. This receptor was taken from a woman aged 55-69 years with COVID-19, enrolled during active disease. The V and J genes are TRBV4-2 and TRBJ2-3; TRBD2 agrees at 10 bases. The sample consisted of peripheral blood. Here the CDR3 reads CASSQDESGGEDTQYF. The DNA of the CDR3 is TGTGCCAGCAGCCAAGATGAGAGCGGGGGGGAAGATACGCAGTATTTT.